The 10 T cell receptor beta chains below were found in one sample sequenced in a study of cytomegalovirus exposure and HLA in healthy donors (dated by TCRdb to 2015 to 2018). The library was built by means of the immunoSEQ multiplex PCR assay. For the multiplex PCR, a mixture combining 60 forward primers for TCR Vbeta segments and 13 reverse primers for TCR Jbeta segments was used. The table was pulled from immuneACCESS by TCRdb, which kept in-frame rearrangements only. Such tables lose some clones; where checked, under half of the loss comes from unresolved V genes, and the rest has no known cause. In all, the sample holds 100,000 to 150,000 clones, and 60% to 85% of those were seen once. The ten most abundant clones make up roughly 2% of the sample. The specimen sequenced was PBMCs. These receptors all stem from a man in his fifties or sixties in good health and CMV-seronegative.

The CDR3 DNA follows: TGCGCCAGCAGCGCAGCAGGTGTCGAGACCCAGTACTTC. Residues: CASSAAGVETQYF. The chain uses TRBV5-1 and TRBJ2-5, with D uncertain. The CDR3 is 13 residues long. The germline gives CDR1 SGHRS, CDR2 YFSETQ. Trimming shortened V by 4 bases and J by 5 bases, and 12 bases separated the two germline ends.

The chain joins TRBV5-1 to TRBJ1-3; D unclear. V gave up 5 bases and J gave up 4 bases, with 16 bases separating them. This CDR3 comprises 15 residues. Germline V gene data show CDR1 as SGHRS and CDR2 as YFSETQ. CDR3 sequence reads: CASSPMTGEGNTIYF. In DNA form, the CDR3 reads TGCGCCAGCAGTCCTATGACTGGGGAGGGAAACACCATATATTTT.

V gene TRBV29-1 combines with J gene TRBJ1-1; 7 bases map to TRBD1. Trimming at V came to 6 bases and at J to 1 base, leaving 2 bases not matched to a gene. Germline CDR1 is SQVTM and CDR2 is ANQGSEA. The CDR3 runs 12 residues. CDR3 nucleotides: TGCAGCGTACGACAGGGGAACACTGAAGCTTTCTTT. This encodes CSVRQGNTEAFF.

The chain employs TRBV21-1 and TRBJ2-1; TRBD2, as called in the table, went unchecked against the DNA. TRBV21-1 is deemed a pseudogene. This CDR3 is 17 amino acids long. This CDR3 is CASSKRREGDSYNEQFF. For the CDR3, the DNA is TGTGCCAGCAGCAAACGGCGGGAGGGGGACTCCTACAATGAGCAGTTCTTC.

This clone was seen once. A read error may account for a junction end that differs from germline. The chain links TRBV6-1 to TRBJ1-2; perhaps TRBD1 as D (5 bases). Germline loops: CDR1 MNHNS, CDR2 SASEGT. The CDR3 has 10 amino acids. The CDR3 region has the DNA TGTGCCAGCAGCGACGAGCAGGGTGCCTTC. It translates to CASSDEQGAF.

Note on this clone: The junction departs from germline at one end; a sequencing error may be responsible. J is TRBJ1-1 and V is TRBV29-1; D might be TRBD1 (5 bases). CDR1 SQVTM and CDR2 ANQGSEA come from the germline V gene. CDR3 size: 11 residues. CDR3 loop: CSVEDQGKAFF. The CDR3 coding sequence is TGCAGCGTGGAAGACCAGGGTAAAGCTTTCTTT.

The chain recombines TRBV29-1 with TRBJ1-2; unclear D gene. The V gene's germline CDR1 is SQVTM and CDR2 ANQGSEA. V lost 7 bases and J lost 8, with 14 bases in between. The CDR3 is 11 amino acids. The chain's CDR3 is CSGRIPRGYTF. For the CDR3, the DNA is TGCAGCGGTAGAATACCGAGGGGCTACACCTTC. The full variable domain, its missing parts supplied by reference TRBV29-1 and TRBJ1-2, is SAVISQKPSRDICQRGTSLTIQCQVDSQVTMMFWYRQQPGQSLTLIATANQGSEATYESGFVIDKFPISRPNLTFSTLTVSNMSPEDSSIYLCSGRIPRGYTFGSGTRLTVV.

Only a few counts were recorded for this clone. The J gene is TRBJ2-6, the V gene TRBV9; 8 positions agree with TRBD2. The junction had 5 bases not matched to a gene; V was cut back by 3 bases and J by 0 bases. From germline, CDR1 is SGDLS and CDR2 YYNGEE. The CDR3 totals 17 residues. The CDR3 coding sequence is TGTGCCAGCAGCGACCGCGGGGGGCGCTCTGGGGCCAACGTCCTGACTTTC. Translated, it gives CASSDRGGRSGANVLTF.

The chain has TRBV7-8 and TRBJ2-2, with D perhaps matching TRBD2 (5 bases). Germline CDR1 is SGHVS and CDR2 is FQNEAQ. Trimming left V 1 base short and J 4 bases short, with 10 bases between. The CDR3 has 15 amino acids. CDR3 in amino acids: CASSLVGSGTGELFF. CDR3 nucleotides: TGTGCCAGCAGCTTAGTTGGGAGCGGCACCGGGGAGCTGTTTTTT.

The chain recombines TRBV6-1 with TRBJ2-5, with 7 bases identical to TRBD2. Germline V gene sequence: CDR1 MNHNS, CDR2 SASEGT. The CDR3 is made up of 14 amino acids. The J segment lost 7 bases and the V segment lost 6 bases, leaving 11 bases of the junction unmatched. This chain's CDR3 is CASRGGTSGGTQYF. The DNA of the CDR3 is TGTGCCAGCAGGGGAGGGACTTCAGGCGGGACCCAGTACTTC.